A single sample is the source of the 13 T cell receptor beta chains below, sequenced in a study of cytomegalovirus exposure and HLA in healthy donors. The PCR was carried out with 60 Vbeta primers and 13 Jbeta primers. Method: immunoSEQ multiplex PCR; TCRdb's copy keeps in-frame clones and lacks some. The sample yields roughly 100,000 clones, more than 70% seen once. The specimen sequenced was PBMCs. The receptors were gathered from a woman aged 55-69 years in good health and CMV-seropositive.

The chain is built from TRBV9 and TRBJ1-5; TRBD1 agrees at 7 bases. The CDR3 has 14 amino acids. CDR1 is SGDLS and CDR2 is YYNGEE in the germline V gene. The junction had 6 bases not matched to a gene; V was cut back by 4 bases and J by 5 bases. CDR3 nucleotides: TGTGCCAGCAGCCCCGACAGGGTGGATCAGCCCCAGCATTTT. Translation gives CASSPDRVDQPQHF. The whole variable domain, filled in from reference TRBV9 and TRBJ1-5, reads DSGVTQTPKHLITATGQRVTLRCSPRSGDLSVYWYQQSLDQGLQFLIQYYNGEERAKGNILERFSAQQFPDLHSELNLSSLELGDSALYFCASSPDRVDQPQHFGDGTRLSIL.

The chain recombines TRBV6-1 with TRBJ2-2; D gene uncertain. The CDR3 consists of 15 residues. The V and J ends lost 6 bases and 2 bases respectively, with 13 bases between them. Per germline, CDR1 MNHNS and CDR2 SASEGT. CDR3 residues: CASRGWPINTGELFF. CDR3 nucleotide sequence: TGTGCCAGCAGGGGCTGGCCGATTAACACCGGGGAGCTGTTTTTT.

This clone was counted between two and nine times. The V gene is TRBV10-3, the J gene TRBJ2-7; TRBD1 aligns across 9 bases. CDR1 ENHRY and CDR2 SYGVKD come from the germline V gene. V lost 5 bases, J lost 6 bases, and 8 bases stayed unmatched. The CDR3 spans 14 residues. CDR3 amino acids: CAISHPQGALEQYF. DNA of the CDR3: TGTGCCATCAGTCACCCACAGGGGGCTCTCGAGCAGTACTTC.

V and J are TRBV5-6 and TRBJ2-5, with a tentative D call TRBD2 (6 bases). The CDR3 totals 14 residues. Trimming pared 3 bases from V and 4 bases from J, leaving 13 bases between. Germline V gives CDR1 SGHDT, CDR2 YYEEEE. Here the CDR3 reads CASSSGLLSETQYF. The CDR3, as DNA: TGTGCCAGCAGCTCGGGACTCCTTTCAGAGACCCAGTACTTC.

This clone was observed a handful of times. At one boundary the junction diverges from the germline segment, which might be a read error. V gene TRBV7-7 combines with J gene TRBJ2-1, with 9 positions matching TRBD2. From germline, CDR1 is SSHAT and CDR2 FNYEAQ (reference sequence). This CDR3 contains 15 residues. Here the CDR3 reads CASSQGLASYNEQFF. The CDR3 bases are TGTGCTAGCAGCCAAGGACTAGCGTCATACAATGAGCAGTTCTTC.

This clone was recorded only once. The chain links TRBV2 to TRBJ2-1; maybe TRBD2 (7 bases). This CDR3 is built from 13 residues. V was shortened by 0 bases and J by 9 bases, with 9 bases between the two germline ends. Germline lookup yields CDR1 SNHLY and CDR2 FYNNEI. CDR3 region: CASSEARGGEQFF. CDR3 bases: TGTGCCAGCAGTGAAGCTAGGGGGGGTGAGCAGTTCTTC.

The CDR3 region has the DNA TGTGCCAGCAGCTCGCCGGGACTAGTCTCAAGAAATGAGCAGTTCTTC. Its protein is CASSSPGLVSRNEQFF. The chain has TRBV7-9 and TRBJ2-1; 8 bases are a match to TRBD2. The CDR3 length is 16 residues. Germline CDR1 is SEHNR and CDR2 is FQNEAQ (reference sequence). Trimming cost V 4 bases and J 7 bases; bases outside gene matches: 12.

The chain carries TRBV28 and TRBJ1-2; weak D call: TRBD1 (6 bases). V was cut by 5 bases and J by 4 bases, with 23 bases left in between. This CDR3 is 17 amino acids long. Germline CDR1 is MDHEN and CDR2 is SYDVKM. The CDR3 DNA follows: TGTGCCAGCAGTCCACCTTTGGGGGCCCGCCAACCCTATGGCTACACCTTC. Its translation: CASSPPLGARQPYGYTF.

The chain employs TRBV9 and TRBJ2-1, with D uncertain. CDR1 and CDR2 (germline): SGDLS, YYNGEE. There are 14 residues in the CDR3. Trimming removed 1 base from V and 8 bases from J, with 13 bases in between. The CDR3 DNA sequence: TGTGCCAGCAGCGTAAACTCGTGGGCCGATGAGCAGTTCTTC. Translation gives CASSVNSWADEQFF. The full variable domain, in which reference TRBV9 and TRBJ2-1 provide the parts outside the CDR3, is DSGVTQTPKHLITATGQRVTLRCSPRSGDLSVYWYQQSLDQGLQFLIQYYNGEERAKGNILERFSAQQFPDLHSELNLSSLELGDSALYFCASSVNSWADEQFFGPGTRLTVL.

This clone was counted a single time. The chain's CDR3 is CASSLDRGEDYGYTF. For the CDR3, the DNA is TGCGCCAGCAGCCTAGACAGGGGGGAGGACTATGGCTACACCTTC. The rearrangement uses TRBV5-1 and TRBJ1-2, with 9 bases matching TRBD1. J lost 3 bases, V lost 4 bases, and 7 bases had no gene match. This CDR3 is 15 amino acids long. The germline V gene has CDR1 SGHRS and CDR2 YFSETQ.

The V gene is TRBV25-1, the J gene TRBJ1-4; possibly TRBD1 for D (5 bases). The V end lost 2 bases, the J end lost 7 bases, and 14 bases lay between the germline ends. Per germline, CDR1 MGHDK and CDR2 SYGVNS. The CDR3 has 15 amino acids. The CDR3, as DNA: TGTGCCAGCAGTGAACCGGCAGGGAATCGTGAAAAACTGTTTTTT. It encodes CASSEPAGNREKLFF.

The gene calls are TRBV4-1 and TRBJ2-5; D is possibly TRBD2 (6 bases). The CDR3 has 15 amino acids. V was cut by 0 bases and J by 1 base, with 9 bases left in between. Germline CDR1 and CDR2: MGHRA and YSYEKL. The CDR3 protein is CASSQDVGGQETQYF. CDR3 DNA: TGCGCCAGCAGCCAAGATGTGGGGGGCCAAGAGACCCAGTACTTC.

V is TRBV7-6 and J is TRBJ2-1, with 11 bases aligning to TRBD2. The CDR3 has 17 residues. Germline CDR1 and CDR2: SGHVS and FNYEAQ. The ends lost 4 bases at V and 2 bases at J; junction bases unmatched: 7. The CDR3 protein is CASSSQTSGITYNEQFF. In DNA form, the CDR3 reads TGTGCCAGCAGCTCCCAGACTAGCGGGATCACCTACAATGAGCAGTTCTTC.